These T cell receptor beta chains were read from a single sample in a study of T cell repertoires in cytomegalovirus infection. TCRdb fed the reads into MiXCR, producing one record per CDR3 protein. This sample has 510,000 or so distinct CDR3 sequences, with around 27% found just once. The material sequenced was PBMCs. The receptors originated from a human donor in good health (CMV status not recorded). Some clones in this sample may be carry-over from other donors' samples. Both conserved end residues are part of each CDR3. Each record gives: J gene, V gene, D gene, clone size, CDR3 protein, CDR3 DNA. The D gene is left open where the match is weak. Size values are once, few and many counts, or a class for expanded clones, and some rows have none.

j_gene: TRBJ2-3
v_gene: TRBV7-2
d_gene: -
abundance: many
CDR3aa: CASSFYRVGDTQYF
CDR3nt: TGTGCCAGCAGCTTTTACAGGGTCGGGGATACGCAGTATTTT

j_gene: TRBJ1-1
v_gene: TRBV28
d_gene: -
abundance: -
CDR3aa: CASSLIMGIEVNTEAFF
CDR3nt: TGTGCCAGCAGTTTAATTATGGGGATAGAGGTAAACACTGAAGCTTTCTTT

j_gene: TRBJ1-1
v_gene: TRBV6-2/TRBV6-3
d_gene: -
abundance: once
CDR3aa: CASSYQPNQGALTEAFF
CDR3nt: TGTGCCAGCAGTTACCAACCAAACCAGGGCGCCCTCACTGAAGCTTTCTTT

j_gene: TRBJ1-4
v_gene: TRBV6-5
d_gene: -
abundance: many
CDR3aa: CASSYDRRMKKLFF
CDR3nt: TGTGCCAGCAGTTACGACCGACGTATGAAAAAACTGTTTTTT

j_gene: TRBJ2-1
v_gene: TRBV28
d_gene: TRBD2
abundance: few
CDR3aa: CASSLLLAGVSYNEQFF
CDR3nt: TGTGCCAGCAGTTTATTACTAGCGGGAGTCTCCTACAATGAGCAGTTCTTC

j_gene: TRBJ1-5
v_gene: TRBV27
d_gene: -
abundance: -
CDR3aa: CASSLLEDQPQHF
CDR3nt: TGTGCCAGCAGTTTACTGGAAGACCAGCCCCAGCATTTT

j_gene: TRBJ2-7
v_gene: TRBV12-5
d_gene: TRBD1
abundance: -
CDR3aa: CASAPGQGVYEQYF
CDR3nt: TGTGCTAGTGCCCCGGGACAGGGGGTCTACGAGCAGTACTTC

j_gene: TRBJ1-5
v_gene: TRBV19
d_gene: -
abundance: few
CDR3aa: CASTDPGRTNQPQHF
CDR3nt: TGTGCCAGTACCGACCCCGGACGGACTAATCAGCCCCAGCATTTT

j_gene: TRBJ2-2
v_gene: TRBV6-2/TRBV6-3
d_gene: -
abundance: -
CDR3aa: CASKYFANTGELFF
CDR3nt: TGTGCCAGCAAATACTTCGCGAACACCGGGGAGCTGTTTTTT

j_gene: TRBJ2-2
v_gene: TRBV19
d_gene: -
abundance: -
CDR3aa: CASSIRSFNTGELFF
CDR3nt: TGTGCCAGTAGTATTCGTTCATTTAACACCGGGGAGCTGTTTTTT

j_gene: TRBJ2-7
v_gene: TRBV11-1
d_gene: TRBD1
abundance: -
CDR3aa: CASSSLDRGGEQYF
CDR3nt: TGTGCCAGCAGCTCCTTGGACAGGGGAGGGGAGCAGTACTTC

j_gene: TRBJ2-3
v_gene: TRBV19
d_gene: -
abundance: -
CDR3aa: CASGKQTADTQYF
CDR3nt: TGTGCCAGTGGGAAGCAGACGGCAGATACGCAGTATTTT

j_gene: TRBJ2-1
v_gene: TRBV3-1
d_gene: TRBD2
abundance: -
CDR3aa: CASSQDRRTSEYNEQFF
CDR3nt: TGTGCCAGCAGCCAAGACCGCCGGACTAGCGAGTACAATGAGCAGTTCTTC

j_gene: TRBJ2-1
v_gene: TRBV11-2
d_gene: TRBD2
abundance: many
CDR3aa: CASSLALANEQFF
CDR3nt: TGTGCCAGCAGCTTAGCACTAGCGAATGAGCAGTTCTTC

j_gene: TRBJ2-1
v_gene: TRBV20-1
d_gene: TRBD2
abundance: many
CDR3aa: CSASPRTRSNEQFF
CDR3nt: TGCAGTGCTAGCCCCAGGACTAGAAGCAATGAGCAGTTCTTC

j_gene: TRBJ2-3
v_gene: TRBV7-9
d_gene: -
abundance: -
CDR3aa: CASSLSLKHSTQYF
CDR3nt: TGTGCCAGCAGCTTATCACTAAAGCACAGCACGCAGTATTTT

j_gene: TRBJ2-1
v_gene: TRBV6-1
d_gene: TRBD2
abundance: -
CDR3aa: CASSRSTSGSIEQFF
CDR3nt: TGTGCCAGCAGCCGATCGACTAGCGGGAGTATTGAGCAGTTCTTC

j_gene: TRBJ1-3
v_gene: TRBV25-1
d_gene: TRBD1
abundance: -
CDR3aa: CASSEGTGQNTIYF
CDR3nt: TGTGCCAGCAGTGAGGGGACAGGGCAAAACACCATATATTTT

j_gene: TRBJ1-6
v_gene: TRBV7-8
d_gene: -
abundance: -
CDR3aa: CASSLAAGPNSPLHF
CDR3nt: TGTGCCAGCAGCTTAGCGGCAGGGCCCAATTCACCCCTCCACTTT

j_gene: TRBJ2-1
v_gene: TRBV6-5
d_gene: -
abundance: -
CDR3aa: CASNANWRDLNEQFF
CDR3nt: TGTGCCAGCAATGCTAACTGGCGGGACCTCAATGAGCAGTTCTTC